This T cell receptor beta chain was obtained from a study of cytomegalovirus exposure and HLA in healthy donors. The data were produced by immunoSEQ multiplex PCR, yet TCRdb's version contains in-frame clones alone and is incomplete. The repertoire includes 130,000 or so clones, about nine tenths of them detected once, and about 6.7% sits in the top ten. The V gene's germline CDR1 is LNHDA and CDR2 SQIVND (reference sequence). The CDR3 sequence is 14 residues long. The V and J ends lost 5 bases and 5 bases respectively, with 16 bases between them. The V call is TRBV19, the J call TRBJ2-7, with a tentative D call TRBD1 (5 bases). The material sequenced was PBMCs. The TCR sequence derives from a woman aged 25 to 39 in good health and CMV-seropositive. This CDR3 is CASSRLGPANEQYF. Written as DNA, the CDR3 is TGTGCCAGTAGTCGTTTGGGGCCAGCCAACGAGCAGTACTTC.